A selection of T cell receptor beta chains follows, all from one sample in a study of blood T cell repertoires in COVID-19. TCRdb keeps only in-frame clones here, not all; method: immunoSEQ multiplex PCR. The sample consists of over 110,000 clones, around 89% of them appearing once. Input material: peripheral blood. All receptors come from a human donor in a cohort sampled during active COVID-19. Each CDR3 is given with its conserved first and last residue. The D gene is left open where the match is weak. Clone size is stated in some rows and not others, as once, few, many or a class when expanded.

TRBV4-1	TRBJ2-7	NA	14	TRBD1	CASSPRDRGGEQYF	TGCGCCAGCAGCCCCAGGGACAGGGGCGGCGAGCAGTACTTC
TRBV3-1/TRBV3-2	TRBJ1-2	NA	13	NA	CASSQAVEGGYTF	TGTGCCAGCAGCCAGGCGGTAGAGGGAGGCTACACCTTC
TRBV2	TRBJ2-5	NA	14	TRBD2	CASSEGRGFGTQYF	TGTGCCAGCAGTGAGGGGCGGGGGTTTGGGACCCAGTACTTC
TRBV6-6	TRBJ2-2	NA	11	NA	CASTLTGELFF	TGTGCCAGCACCCTCACCGGGGAGCTGTTTTTT
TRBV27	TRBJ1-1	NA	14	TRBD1	CASSGKGAGTEAFF	TGTGCCAGCAGTGGAAAGGGGGCAGGGACTGAAGCTTTCTTT
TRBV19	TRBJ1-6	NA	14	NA	CASTSDSYNSPLHF	TGTGCCAGCACCTCGGACAGCTATAATTCACCCCTCCACTTT
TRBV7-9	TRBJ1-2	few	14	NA	CASSLWTENYGYTF	TGTGCCAGCAGCTTATGGACAGAAAACTATGGCTACACCTTC
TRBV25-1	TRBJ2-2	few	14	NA	CASSERGRTGELFF	TGTGCCAGCAGTGAGCGGGGGCGAACCGGGGAGCTGTTTTTT
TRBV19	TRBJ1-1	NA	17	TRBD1	CASSMGTANGLNTEAFF	TGTGCCAGTAGTATGGGGACAGCCAACGGACTGAACACTGAAGCTTTCTTT
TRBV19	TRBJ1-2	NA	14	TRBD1	CASSSDRGVYGYTF	TGTGCCAGTAGTAGCGACAGGGGAGTCTATGGCTACACCTTC
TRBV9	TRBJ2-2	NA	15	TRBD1	CASSPRQGARGELFF	TGTGCCAGCAGCCCCCGACAGGGGGCCCGTGGGGAGCTGTTTTTT
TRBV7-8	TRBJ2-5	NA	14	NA	CASSLTGSQETQYF	TGTGCCAGCAGCTTGACAGGTTCTCAAGAGACCCAGTACTTC
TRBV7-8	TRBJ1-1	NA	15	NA	CASSLAGQLNTEAFF	TGTGCCAGCAGCTTAGCAGGACAGCTTAACACTGAAGCTTTCTTT
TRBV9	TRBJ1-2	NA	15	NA	CASSTEGRNHYGYTF	TGTGCCAGCAGCACCGAGGGTCGGAACCACTATGGCTACACCTTC
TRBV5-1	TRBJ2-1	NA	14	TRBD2	CASSIAGRNNEQFF	TGCGCCAGCAGCATAGCCGGGAGGAACAATGAGCAGTTCTTC
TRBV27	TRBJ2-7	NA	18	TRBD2	CASSPRWAGTKISYEQYF	TGTGCCAGCAGTCCTCGTTGGGCGGGGACTAAAATTTCCTACGAGCAGTACTTC
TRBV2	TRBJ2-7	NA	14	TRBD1	CASLNRDRHYEQYF	TGTGCCAGCCTAAACCGGGACAGACACTACGAGCAGTACTTC
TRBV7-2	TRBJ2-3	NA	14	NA	CASSLALSTDTQYF	TGTGCCAGCAGCTTAGCGCTAAGCACAGATACGCAGTATTTT
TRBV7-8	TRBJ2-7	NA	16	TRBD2	CASSSWTSGGRYEQYF	TGTGCCAGCAGCTCGTGGACTAGCGGGGGCCGGTACGAGCAGTACTTC
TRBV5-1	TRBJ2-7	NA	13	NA	CASSLLETYEQYF	TGCGCCAGCAGCTTGTTGGAGACCTACGAGCAGTACTTC
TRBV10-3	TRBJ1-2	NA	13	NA	CAIKGGLRYGYTF	TGTGCCATAAAGGGGGGGCTACGCTATGGCTACACCTTC
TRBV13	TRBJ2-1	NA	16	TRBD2	CASSLPAGGERNEQFF	TGTGCCAGCAGCCTTCCCGCTGGGGGGGAGAGGAATGAGCAGTTCTTC
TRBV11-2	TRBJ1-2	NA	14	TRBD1	CASSSRTGGHGYTF	TGTGCCAGCAGCTCCCGGACAGGGGGACATGGCTACACCTTC
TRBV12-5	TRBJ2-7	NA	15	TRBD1	CASGLGGGQGYEQYF	TGTGCTAGTGGTTTGGGAGGGGGACAGGGCTACGAGCAGTACTTC
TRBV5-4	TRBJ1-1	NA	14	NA	CASSLGGGNTEAFF	TGTGCCAGCAGCTTGGGAGGGGGGAACACTGAAGCTTTCTTT
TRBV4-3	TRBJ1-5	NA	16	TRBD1	CASSQDNRGRNQPQHF	TGCGCCAGCAGCCAAGATAACAGGGGGCGGAATCAGCCCCAGCATTTT
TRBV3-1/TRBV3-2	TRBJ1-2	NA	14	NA	CASSQGQGDYGYTF	TGTGCCAGCAGCCAAGGGCAGGGTGACTATGGCTACACCTTC
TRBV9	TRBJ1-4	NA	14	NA	CASSGDSYNEKLFF	TGTGCCAGCAGCGGTGACAGCTATAATGAAAAACTGTTTTTT
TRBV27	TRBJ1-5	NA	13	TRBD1	CASSLYRGQPQHF	TGTGCCAGCAGTTTATACAGGGGTCAGCCCCAGCATTTT
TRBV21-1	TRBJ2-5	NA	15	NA	CASSKAGQGDETQYF	TGTGCCAGCAGCAAAGCTGGACAGGGGGATGAGACCCAGTACTTC
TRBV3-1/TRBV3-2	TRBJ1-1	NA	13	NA	CACGVLGNTEAFF	TGTGCCTGCGGGGTCCTCGGGAACACTGAAGCTTTCTTT
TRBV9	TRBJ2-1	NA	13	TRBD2	CASSERGDNEQFF	TGTGCCAGCAGCGAGCGGGGGGACAATGAGCAGTTCTTC
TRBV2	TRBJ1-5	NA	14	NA	CASSEFRGNDPQHF	TGTGCCAGCAGTGAATTCAGGGGAAATGATCCCCAGCATTTT
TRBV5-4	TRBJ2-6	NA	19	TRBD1	CASSLGGRGPVSGANVLTF	TGTGCCAGCAGCTTGGGGGGCAGGGGGCCCGTATCTGGGGCCAACGTCCTGACTTTC
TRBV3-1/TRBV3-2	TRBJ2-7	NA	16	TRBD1	CASSPVPGTASYEQYF	TGTGCCAGCAGCCCTGTCCCCGGGACAGCGTCCTACGAGCAGTACTTC
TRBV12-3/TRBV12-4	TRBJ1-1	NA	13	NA	CASSQGMNTEAFF	TGTGCCAGTTCACAGGGCATGAACACTGAAGCTTTCTTT
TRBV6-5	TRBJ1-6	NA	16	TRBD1	CASSYRVTGGVSPLHF	TGTGCCAGCAGTTACAGGGTGACAGGGGGAGTTTCACCCCTCCACTTT
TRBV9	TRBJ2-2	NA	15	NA	CASSVGLPTVGELFF	TGTGCCAGCAGCGTAGGACTACCCACCGTAGGGGAGCTGTTTTTT
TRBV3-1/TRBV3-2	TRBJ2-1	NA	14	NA	CASSLPGSYNEQFF	TGTGCCAGCAGCCTCCCGGGAAGCTACAATGAGCAGTTCTTC
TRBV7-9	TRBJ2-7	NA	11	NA	CASSLLDEQYF	TGTGCCAGCAGCCTATTGGACGAGCAGTACTTC
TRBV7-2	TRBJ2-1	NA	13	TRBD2	CASRRGVYNEQFF	TGTGCCAGCAGGCGGGGGGTATACAATGAGCAGTTCTTC
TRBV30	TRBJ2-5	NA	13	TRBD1	CACYRGYQETQYF	TGTGCCTGCTACAGGGGGTACCAAGAGACCCAGTACTTC
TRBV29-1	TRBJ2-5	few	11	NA	CSVPKGQGRYF	TGCAGCGTCCCTAAGGGGCAGGGAAGGTACTTC
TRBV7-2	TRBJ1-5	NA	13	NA	CASSLVAGQPQHF	TGTGCCAGCAGCTTAGTTGCAGGGCAGCCCCAGCATTTT
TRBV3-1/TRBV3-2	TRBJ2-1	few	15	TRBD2	CASLGLAGRYNEQFF	TGTGCCAGCCTGGGACTAGCGGGGAGGTACAATGAGCAGTTCTTC
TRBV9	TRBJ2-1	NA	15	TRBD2	CASSPREGPDNEQFF	TGTGCCAGCAGCCCGCGGGAGGGCCCTGACAATGAGCAGTTCTTC
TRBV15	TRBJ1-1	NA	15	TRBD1	CATNSETGAFTEAFF	TGTGCCACCAACTCAGAGACAGGGGCGTTTACTGAAGCTTTCTTT
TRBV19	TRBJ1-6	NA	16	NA	CASSIDRPRGNSPLHF	TGTGCCAGTAGTATCGACCGGCCGCGGGGAAATTCACCCCTCCACTTT
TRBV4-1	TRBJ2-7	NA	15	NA	CASSQVQGGIYEQYF	TGCGCCAGCAGCCAAGTACAGGGGGGGATCTACGAGCAGTACTTC
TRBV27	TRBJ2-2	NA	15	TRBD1	CASTHWTGNTGELFF	TGTGCCAGCACCCACTGGACAGGGAACACCGGGGAGCTGTTTTTT
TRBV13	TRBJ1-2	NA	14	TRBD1	CASSLGTGGYGYTF	TGTGCCAGCAGCTTAGGGACAGGGGGTTACGGCTACACCTTC
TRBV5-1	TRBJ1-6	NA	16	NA	CASTPGGGRYNSPLHF	TGCGCCAGCACCCCGGGGGGCGGCCGATATAATTCACCCCTCCACTTT